One sample yielded the 15 T cell receptor beta chains listed below, sequenced in a study of OX40 agonist ivuxolimab in advanced cancers. Sequencing used immunoSEQ multiplex PCR; TCRdb keeps in-frame clones, though not all of them. The sample holds 40,000 or so clones, approximately 88% seen once. The specimen was CD4+ or CD8+ T cells sorted from blood, collected in a trial of the OX40 agonist ivuxolimab. These TCRs come from an adult with an advanced solid tumor such as melanoma, head and neck, liver or kidney cancer.

The CDR3 reads CASSQGVLAYNEQFF. Written as DNA, the CDR3 is TGCGCCAGCAGCCAGGGGGTCCTTGCCTACAATGAGCAGTTCTTC. The genes are TRBV4-1 and TRBJ2-1; D is possibly TRBD1 or TRBD2 (5 bases each). The V gene's germline CDR1 is MGHRA and CDR2 YSYEKL. V was trimmed by 3 bases and J by 2 bases, leaving 11 bases between them. The CDR3 has 15 amino acids.

This chain connects TRBV11-1 to TRBJ1-1, with D possibly being TRBD1 (6 bases). Germline CDR1 is SGHAT and CDR2 is FQDESV (reference sequence). This CDR3 contains 14 residues. V was shortened by 1 base and J by 8 bases, with 14 bases between the two germline ends. CDR3 sequence (DNA): TGTGCCAGCAGCTTAGAGGGGGGATTCGGGGAAGCTTTCTTT. It specifies CASSLEGGFGEAFF.

The chain has TRBV5-6 and TRBJ2-3; D gene uncertain. From germline, CDR1 is SGHDT and CDR2 YYEEEE. The CDR3 is 15 residues long. V was pared by 6 bases and J by 2 bases, with 16 bases between. The CDR3 loop reads CASIPLGFDTDTQYF. In DNA form, the CDR3 reads TGTGCCAGCATCCCCCTAGGGTTTGACACAGATACGCAGTATTTT.

V gene TRBV2 combines with J gene TRBJ2-2; TRBD1 is a possible D gene (5 bases). Germline assignment: CDR1 SNHLY and CDR2 FYNNEI. The ends were cut back, 6 bases at V and 4 bases at J, with 9 bases in the middle. The length of the CDR3 is 13 residues. The CDR3 DNA reads as TGTGCCAGCAGCAGGGTAGGCACCGGGGAGCTGTTTTTT. It yields the protein CASSRVGTGELFF.

The chain couples TRBV7-9 to TRBJ2-5, with 10 bases fitting TRBD2. In germline, CDR1 is SEHNR, CDR2 FQNEAQ (reference sequence). Trimming took 5 bases from V and 2 from J; bases not matched to a gene: 11. CDR3 length: 17 residues. Here the CDR3 reads CASSPNTGTSDQETQYF. The DNA of the CDR3 is TGTGCCAGCAGCCCGAACACCGGGACTAGCGATCAAGAGACCCAGTACTTC. Full variable domain (remainder filled in from reference TRBV7-9 and TRBJ2-5): DTGVSQNPRHKITKRGQNVTFRCDPISEHNRLYWYRQTLGQGPEFLTYFQNEAQLEKSRLLSDRFSAERPKGSFSTLEIQRTEQGDSAMYLCASSPNTGTSDQETQYFGPGTRLLVL.

This clone appeared a single time. J is TRBJ1-1 and V is TRBV18; D is unresolved. This CDR3 spans 13 amino acids. The V gene lost 0 bases and the J gene lost 7 bases, with 9 bases spanning the gap. CDR1 and CDR2 from the germline V gene are KGHSH and LQKENI. The CDR3 region has the DNA TGTGCCAGCTCACCACCGGGGATGGATGAAGCTTTCTTT. Its translation: CASSPPGMDEAFF. Full variable domain (remainder filled in from reference TRBV18 and TRBJ1-1): NAGVMQNPRHLVRRRGQEARLRCSPMKGHSHVYWYRQLPEEGLKFMVYLQKENIIDESGMPKERFSAEFPKEGPSILRIQQVVRGDSAAYFCASSPPGMDEAFFGQGTRLTVV.

A single count supports this clone. The rearrangement links TRBV10-3 to TRBJ2-7; D gene ambiguous. Looked up from germline, CDR1 is ENHRY and CDR2 is SYGVKD. This CDR3 contains 13 residues. V shed 0 bases and J shed 2 bases, with 5 bases lying between them. CDR3 loop: CAISESGPYEQYV. In DNA form, the CDR3 reads TGTGCCATCAGTGAGTCGGGTCCCTACGAGCAGTACGTC.

This rearrangement joins TRBV4-3 to TRBJ1-4; maybe TRBD1 (5 bases). The germline V and J ends were trimmed by 1 base and 7 bases, with 10 bases remaining between them. The CDR3 loop spans 14 amino acids. CDR1 and CDR2 (germline): LGHNA, YSLEER. CDR3 loop: CASSQGGFGEKLFF. The CDR3 nucleotides are TGCGCCAGCAGCCAAGGGGGCTTTGGTGAAAAACTGTTTTTT.

This rearrangement joins TRBV27 to TRBJ1-1; D is perhaps TRBD1 (6 bases). The germline V gene encodes CDR1 MNHEY and CDR2 SMNVEV (reference sequence). With 5 bases removed from V and 1 base from J, the gap between germline ends came to 8 bases. This CDR3 is built from 13 residues. The CDR3 region is CASSPQGNTEAFF. In DNA form, the CDR3 reads TGTGCCAGCAGTCCACAGGGGAACACTGAAGCTTTCTTT.

The chain combines TRBV4-3 with TRBJ1-1, with a possible D match to TRBD1 (5 bases). Germline values: CDR1 LGHNA, CDR2 YSLEER. This CDR3 contains 16 residues. The germline V and J ends were trimmed by 1 base and 4 bases, with 16 bases remaining between them. For the CDR3, the DNA is TGCGCCAGCAGCCAAGCTCGAAGGGGCGCGAGCACTGAAGCTTTCTTT. Amino acids: CASSQARRGASTEAFF.

V usage is TRBV21-1 and J usage is TRBJ2-6; TRBD1, as called in the table, went unchecked against the DNA. TRBV21-1 is described as a pseudogene. The CDR3 extends over 15 amino acids. CDR3 DNA sequence: TGTGCCAGCAGCAAGGACAGTCCTGGGGCCAACGTCCTGACTTTC. Its translation is CASSKDSPGANVLTF.

The chain links TRBV29-1 to TRBJ1-1; the D is unclear. The CDR3 extends over 14 amino acids. Germline loops: CDR1 SQVTM, CDR2 ANQGSEA. V was pared by 6 bases and J by 1 base, with 15 bases between. The CDR3 protein is CSVPGVDRNTEAFF. CDR3 nucleotide sequence: TGCAGCGTCCCCGGGGTGGATAGGAACACTGAAGCTTTCTTT.

The gene calls are TRBV27 and TRBJ1-5; 8 nucleotides line up with TRBD1. The J segment lost 6 bases and the V segment lost 5 bases, leaving 9 bases of the junction unmatched. The germline V gene has CDR1 MNHEY and CDR2 SMNVEV (reference sequence). The CDR3 totals 15 residues. CDR3 loop: CASSLDRGKIQPQHF. The DNA of the CDR3 is TGTGCCAGCAGTCTCGACAGGGGAAAGATTCAGCCCCAGCATTTT.

The rearrangement links TRBV2 to TRBJ1-5, with TRBD1 identical over 7 bases. The CDR3 is 16 residues long. The germline CDR1 and CDR2 sequences are SNHLY and FYNNEI. The junction had 14 bases not matched to a gene; V was cut back by 4 bases and J by 8 bases. The CDR3 DNA reads as TGTGCCAGCAGTGTAGTCCGTAACAGGGGCAGAGAGCCCCAGCATTTT. Translating gives CASSVVRNRGREPQHF. Supplemented by reference TRBV2 and TRBJ1-5, the full variable domain reads EPEVTQTPSHQVTQMGQEVILRCVPISNHLYFYWYRQILGQKVEFLVSFYNNEISEKSEIFDDQFSVERPDGSNFTLKIRSTKLEDSAMYFCASSVVRNRGREPQHFGDGTRLSIL.

As DNA, the CDR3 is TGCAGCGTTGAGGTATCCTATGGCTACACCTTC. Protein sequence: CSVEVSYGYTF. The genes are TRBV29-1 and TRBJ1-2; unclear D gene. Trimming removed 3 bases from V and 4 bases from J, with 6 bases in between. The CDR3 has 11 amino acids. CDR1 is SQVTM and CDR2 is ANQGSEA in the germline V gene.